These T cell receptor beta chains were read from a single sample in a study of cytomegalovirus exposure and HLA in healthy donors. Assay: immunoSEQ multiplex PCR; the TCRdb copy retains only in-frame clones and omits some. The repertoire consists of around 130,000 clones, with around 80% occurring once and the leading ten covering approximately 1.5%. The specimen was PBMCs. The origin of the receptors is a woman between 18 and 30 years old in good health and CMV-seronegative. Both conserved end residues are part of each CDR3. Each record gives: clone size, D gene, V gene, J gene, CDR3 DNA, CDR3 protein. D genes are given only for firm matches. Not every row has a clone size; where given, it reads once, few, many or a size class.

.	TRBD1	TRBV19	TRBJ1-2	TGTGCCAGTAGTGGGACAGGGGAGCGGTACTATGGCTACACCTTC	CASSGTGERYYGYTF
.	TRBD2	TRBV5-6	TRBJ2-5	TGTGCCAGCAGCTCGGGGGGATACCAAGAGACCCAGTACTTC	CASSSGGYQETQYF
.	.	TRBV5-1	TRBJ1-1	TGCGCCAGCAGCCCCAGCGGACGGGGGATGAACACTGAAGCTTTCTTT	CASSPSGRGMNTEAFF
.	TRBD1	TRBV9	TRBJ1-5	TGTGCCAGCAGCGTAGGACAGGGCGACCAGCCCCAGCATTTT	CASSVGQGDQPQHF
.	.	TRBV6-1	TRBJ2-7	TGTGCCAGCTCTTCGACGCAACGGAGGTACGAGCAGTACTTC	CASSSTQRRYEQYF
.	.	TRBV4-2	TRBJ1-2	TGTGCCAGCAGCCAGAGAGTAGAGGGTGGCTACACCTTC	CASSQRVEGGYTF
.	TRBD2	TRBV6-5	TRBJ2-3	TGTGCCAGCAGGTCTTTGACTAGCGGTACAGATACGCAGTATTTT	CASRSLTSGTDTQYF
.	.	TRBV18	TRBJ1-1	TGTGCCAGCTCAGGTCCACAGGGAAATGTAAGGATGAACACTGAAGCTTTCTTT	CASSGPQGNVRMNTEAFF
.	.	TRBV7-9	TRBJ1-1	TGTGCCAGCAGCTTTGGCTCAGGGAACACTGAAGCTTTCTTT	CASSFGSGNTEAFF
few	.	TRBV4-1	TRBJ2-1	TGCGCCAGCAGCCAGACTCACTTAGGTGAGCAGTTCTTC	CASSQTHLGEQFF
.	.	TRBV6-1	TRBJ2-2	TGTGCCAGCAGTGAAGGATACAGGTCCACCGGGGAGCTGTTTTTT	CASSEGYRSTGELFF
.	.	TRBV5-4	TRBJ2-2	TGTGCCAGCAGCTTGGCACCTTCTAGCGGGGAGCTGTTTTTT	CASSLAPSSGELFF
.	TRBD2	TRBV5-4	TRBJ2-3	TGTGCCAGCAGCTATCTAGCGGGGAGGGTAGATACGCAGTATTTT	CASSYLAGRVDTQYF
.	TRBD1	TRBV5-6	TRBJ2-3	TGTGCCAGCAGCTTTAGGGACAGTAGCACAGATACGCAGTATTTT	CASSFRDSSTDTQYF
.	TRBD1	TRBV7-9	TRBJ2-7	TGTGCCAGCATCCCCCGGACAGGGCCCTACGAGCAGTACTTC	CASIPRTGPYEQYF
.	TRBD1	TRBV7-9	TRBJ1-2	TGTGCCAGCAGCCCGGACAGGGCAACTGGCTACACCTTC	CASSPDRATGYTF
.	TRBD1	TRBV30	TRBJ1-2	TGTGCCTGGAGTGTACTCTACAGGGGGCATGACGGCTACACCTTC	CAWSVLYRGHDGYTF
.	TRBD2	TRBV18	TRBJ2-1	TGTGCCAGCTCACCCGAGTTGAGTAGCGGGAGCAATGAGCAGTTCTTC	CASSPELSSGSNEQFF
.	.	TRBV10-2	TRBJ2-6	TGCGCCAGCACCTCTCTGACAGGCTCTGGGGCCAACGGCCTGACTTTC	CASTSLTGSGANGLTF
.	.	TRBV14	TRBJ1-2	TGTGCCAGCAGCCAAGCCGGGAGATATGGCTACACCTTC	CASSQAGRYGYTF
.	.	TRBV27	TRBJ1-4	TGTGCCAGCCGCCGGGGAAGGGAAAAACTGTTTTTT	CASRRGREKLFF
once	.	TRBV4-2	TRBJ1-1	TGTGCCAGCAGCCCCGGTCTCAATTTGGGGCCCGAAGCTTTCTTT	CASSPGLNLGPEAFF
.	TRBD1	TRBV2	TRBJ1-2	TGTGCCAGCAGTGAAGGGTTGGGGACAGTCTATGGCTACACCTTC	CASSEGLGTVYGYTF
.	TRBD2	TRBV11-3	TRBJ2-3	TGTGCCAGCAGCAAGAGGGGGACTAGCGTCACAGATACGCAGTATTTT	CASSKRGTSVTDTQYF
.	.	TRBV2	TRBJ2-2	TGTGCCAGCAGTGACAGGGGTCTCACCGGGGAGCTGTTTTTT	CASSDRGLTGELFF
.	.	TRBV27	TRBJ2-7	TGTGCCAGCACCTCCAGGGTTTACGAGCAGTACTTC	CASTSRVYEQYF
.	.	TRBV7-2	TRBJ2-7	TGTGCCAGCAGCTTAAGAGAACGACAGCCTCAATTTTCCTACGAGCAGTACTTC	CASSLRERQPQFSYEQYF
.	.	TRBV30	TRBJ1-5	TGTGCCTGGAGTGTACAGGGCAATCAGCCCCAGCATTTT	CAWSVQGNQPQHF
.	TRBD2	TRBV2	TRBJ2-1	TGTGCCAGCAGCGGGACTAGCGGGGGGGATGAGCAGTTCTTC	CASSGTSGGDEQFF
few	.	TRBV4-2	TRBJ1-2	TGTGCCAGCAGCCAAGATCCGGATGGCTACACCTTC	CASSQDPDGYTF
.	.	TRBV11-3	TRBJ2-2	TGTGCCAGCAGCTTTAGCGGAACGAACACCGGGGAGCTGTTTTTT	CASSFSGTNTGELFF
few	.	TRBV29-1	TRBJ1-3	TGCAGCGTTGACTTCTCTGGAAACACCATATATTTT	CSVDFSGNTIYF
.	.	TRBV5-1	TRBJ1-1	TGCGCCAGCAGCTTCCAGGGGACTGAAGCTTTCTTT	CASSFQGTEAFF
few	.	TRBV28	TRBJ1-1	TGTGCCAGCAGTTTATCTACAGCAGGTTTTCGGACTGAAGCTTTCTTT	CASSLSTAGFRTEAFF
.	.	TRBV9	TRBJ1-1	TGTGCCAGCAGTGAATGGACAGCGAACACTGAAGCTTTCTTT	CASSEWTANTEAFF
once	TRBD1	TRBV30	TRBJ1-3	TGTGCCTGGAGTGTACTGGGACAGGGGTCCGGAAACACCATATATTTT	CAWSVLGQGSGNTIYF
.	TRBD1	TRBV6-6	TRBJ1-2	TGTGCCAGCAGTTCGGGACAGGGGTTCGAAGGCTACACCTTC	CASSSGQGFEGYTF
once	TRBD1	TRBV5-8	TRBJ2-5	TGTGCCAGCAGCCCGGACAGGGGCGAGACCCAGTACTTC	CASSPDRGETQYF
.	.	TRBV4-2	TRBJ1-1	TGTGCCAGCAGCCACCAGCCCCGTGGGGGGGGGATGAACACTGAAGCTTTCTTT	CASSHQPRGGGMNTEAFF
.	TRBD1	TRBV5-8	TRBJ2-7	TGTGCCAGCAGCTTGGACAGGGGATACGAGCAGTACTTC	CASSLDRGYEQYF
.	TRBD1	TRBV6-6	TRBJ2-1	TGTGCCAGCAGTTACGGGACAGGGTCTTCCGGTGAGCAGTTCTTC	CASSYGTGSSGEQFF
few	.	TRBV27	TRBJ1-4	TGTGCCAGCAGTTTAGGCAGGGATGCCGTGGATCGGGAAAAACTGTTTTTT	CASSLGRDAVDREKLFF
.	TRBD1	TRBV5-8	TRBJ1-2	TGTGCCAGCAGCCCCGGACAGGGGGCTCGGATGTATGGCTACACCTTC	CASSPGQGARMYGYTF
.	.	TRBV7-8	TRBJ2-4	TGTGCCAGCAGCTTAGTTCCAGACTATTCAGCCAAAAACAGTCAGTACTTC	CASSLVPDYSAKNSQYF